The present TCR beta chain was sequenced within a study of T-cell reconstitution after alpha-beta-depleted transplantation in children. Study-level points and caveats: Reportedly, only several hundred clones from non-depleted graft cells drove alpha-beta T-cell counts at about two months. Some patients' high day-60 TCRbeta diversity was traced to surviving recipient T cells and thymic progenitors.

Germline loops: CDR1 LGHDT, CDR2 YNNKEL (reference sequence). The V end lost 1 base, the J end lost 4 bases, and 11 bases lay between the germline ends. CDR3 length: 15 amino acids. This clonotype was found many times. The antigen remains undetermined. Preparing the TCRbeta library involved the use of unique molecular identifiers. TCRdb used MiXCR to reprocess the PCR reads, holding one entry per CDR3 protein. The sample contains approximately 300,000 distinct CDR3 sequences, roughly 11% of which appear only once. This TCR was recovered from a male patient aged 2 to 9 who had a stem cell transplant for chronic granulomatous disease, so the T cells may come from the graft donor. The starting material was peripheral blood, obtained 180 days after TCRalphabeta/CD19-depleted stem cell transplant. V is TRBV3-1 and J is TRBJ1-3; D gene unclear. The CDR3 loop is CASSQVGLGGNTIYF. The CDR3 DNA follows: TGTGCCAGCAGCCAAGTTGGACTAGGCGGAAACACCATATATTTT.